This T cell receptor (beta chain) stems from a study of blood T cell repertoires in COVID-19. V was clipped by 3 bases and J by 6 bases, with 10 bases between them. The CDR3 spans 13 residues. The germline V gene encodes CDR1 KGHSH and CDR2 LQKENI. Generated by immunoSEQ multiplex PCR, the TCRdb table keeps only in-frame clones and is missing some. Among over 65,000 clones listed, 85% to 90% were seen once. Sequenced input: peripheral blood. This rearrangement joins TRBV18 to TRBJ2-3; the D gene is possibly TRBD1 (6 bases). The sequence was obtained from a human donor in a cohort sampled during active COVID-19. The CDR3 spells CASSPSQGDTQYF. CDR3 DNA sequence: TGTGCCAGCTCACCTTCCCAGGGGGATACGCAGTATTTT.